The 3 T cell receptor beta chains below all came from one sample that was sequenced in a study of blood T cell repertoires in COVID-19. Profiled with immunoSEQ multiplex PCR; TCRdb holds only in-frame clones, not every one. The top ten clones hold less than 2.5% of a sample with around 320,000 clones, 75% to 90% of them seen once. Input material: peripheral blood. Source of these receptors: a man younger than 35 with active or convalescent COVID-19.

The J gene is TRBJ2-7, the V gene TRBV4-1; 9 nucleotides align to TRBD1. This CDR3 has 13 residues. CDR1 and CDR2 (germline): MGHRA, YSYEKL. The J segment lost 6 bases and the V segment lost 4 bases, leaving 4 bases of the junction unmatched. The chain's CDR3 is CASSRDRAREQYF. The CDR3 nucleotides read TGCGCCAGCAGCCGGGACAGGGCCCGCGAGCAGTACTTC.

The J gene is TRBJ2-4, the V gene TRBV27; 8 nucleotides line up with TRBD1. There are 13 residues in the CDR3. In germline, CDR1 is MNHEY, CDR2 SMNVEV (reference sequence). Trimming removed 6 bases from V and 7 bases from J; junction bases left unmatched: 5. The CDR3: CASSKDRDNIQYF. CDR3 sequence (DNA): TGTGCCAGCAGCAAGGACAGGGACAACATTCAGTACTTC.

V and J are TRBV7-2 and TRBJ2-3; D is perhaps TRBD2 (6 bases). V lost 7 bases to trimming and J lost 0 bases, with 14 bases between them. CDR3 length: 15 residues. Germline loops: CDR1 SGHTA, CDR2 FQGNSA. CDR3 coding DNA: TGTGCCAGCACCTATCTCGGGGGTAGCACAGATACGCAGTATTTT. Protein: CASTYLGGSTDTQYF.